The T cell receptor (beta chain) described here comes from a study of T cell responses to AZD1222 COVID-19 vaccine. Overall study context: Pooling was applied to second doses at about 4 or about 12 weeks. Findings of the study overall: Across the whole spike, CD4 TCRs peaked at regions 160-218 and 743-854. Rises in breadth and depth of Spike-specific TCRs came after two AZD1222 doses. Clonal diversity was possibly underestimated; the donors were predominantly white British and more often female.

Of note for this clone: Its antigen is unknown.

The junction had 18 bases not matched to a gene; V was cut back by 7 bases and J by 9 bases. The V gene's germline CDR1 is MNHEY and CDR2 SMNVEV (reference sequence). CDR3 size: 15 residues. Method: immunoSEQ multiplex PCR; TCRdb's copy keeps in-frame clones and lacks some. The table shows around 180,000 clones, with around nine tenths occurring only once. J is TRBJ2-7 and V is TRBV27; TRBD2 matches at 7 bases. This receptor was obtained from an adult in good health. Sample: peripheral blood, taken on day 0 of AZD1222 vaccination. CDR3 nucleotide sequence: TGTGCCAGCATTTCGGTCGCGGGGGACCTTATGAGGCAGTACTTC. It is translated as CASISVAGDLMRQYF.